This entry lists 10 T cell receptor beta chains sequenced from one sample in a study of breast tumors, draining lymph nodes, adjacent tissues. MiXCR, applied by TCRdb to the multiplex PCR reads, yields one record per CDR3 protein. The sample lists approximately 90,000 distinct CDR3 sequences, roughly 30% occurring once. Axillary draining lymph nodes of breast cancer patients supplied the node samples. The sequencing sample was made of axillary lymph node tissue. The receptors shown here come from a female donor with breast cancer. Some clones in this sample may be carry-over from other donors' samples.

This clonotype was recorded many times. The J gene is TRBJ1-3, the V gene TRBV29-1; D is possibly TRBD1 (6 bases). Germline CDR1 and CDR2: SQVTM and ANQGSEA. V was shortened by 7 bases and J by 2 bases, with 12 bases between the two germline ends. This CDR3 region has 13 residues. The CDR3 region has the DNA TGCAGCGCGGGAGGACAGACTGGAAACACCATATATTTT. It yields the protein CSAGGQTGNTIYF.

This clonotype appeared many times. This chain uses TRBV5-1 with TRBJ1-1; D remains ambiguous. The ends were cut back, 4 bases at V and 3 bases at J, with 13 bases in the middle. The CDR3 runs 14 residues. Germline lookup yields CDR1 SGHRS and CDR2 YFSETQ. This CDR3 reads CASSRELGDTEAFF. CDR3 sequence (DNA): TGCGCCAGCAGCAGGGAGCTCGGGGACACTGAAGCTTTCTTT.

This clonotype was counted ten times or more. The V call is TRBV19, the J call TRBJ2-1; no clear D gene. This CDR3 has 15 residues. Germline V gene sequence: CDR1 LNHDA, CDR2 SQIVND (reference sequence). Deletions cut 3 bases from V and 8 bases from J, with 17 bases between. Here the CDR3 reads CASSIGLGLVDEQFF. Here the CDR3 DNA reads TGTGCCAGTAGTATTGGGCTGGGCCTTGTGGATGAGCAGTTCTTC.

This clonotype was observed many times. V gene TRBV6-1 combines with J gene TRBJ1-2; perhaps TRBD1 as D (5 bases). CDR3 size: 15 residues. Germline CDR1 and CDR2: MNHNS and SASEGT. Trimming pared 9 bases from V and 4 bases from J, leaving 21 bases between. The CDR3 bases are TGTGCCAGGAAGAGGGACGGACTAAGTGGCTATGGCTACACCTTC. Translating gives CARKRDGLSGYGYTF.

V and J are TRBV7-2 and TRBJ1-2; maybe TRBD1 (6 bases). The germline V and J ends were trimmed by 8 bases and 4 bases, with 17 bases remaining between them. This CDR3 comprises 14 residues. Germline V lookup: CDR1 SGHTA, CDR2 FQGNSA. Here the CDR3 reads CTSRTEGEVYGYTF. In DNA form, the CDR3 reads TGTACCAGCCGGACAGAGGGCGAGGTCTATGGCTACACCTTC.

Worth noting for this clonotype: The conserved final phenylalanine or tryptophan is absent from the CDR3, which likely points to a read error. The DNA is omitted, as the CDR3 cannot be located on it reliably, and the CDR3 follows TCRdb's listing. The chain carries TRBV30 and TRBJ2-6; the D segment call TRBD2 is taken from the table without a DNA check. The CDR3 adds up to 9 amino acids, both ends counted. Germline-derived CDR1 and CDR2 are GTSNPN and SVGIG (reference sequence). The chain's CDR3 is CAWSVILAS.

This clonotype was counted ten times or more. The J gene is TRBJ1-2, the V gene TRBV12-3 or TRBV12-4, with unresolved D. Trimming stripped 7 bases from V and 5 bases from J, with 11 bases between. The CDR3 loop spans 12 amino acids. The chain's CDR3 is CASTPDGYGYTF. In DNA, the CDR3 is TGTGCCAGCACCCCGGACGGTTATGGCTACACCTTC.

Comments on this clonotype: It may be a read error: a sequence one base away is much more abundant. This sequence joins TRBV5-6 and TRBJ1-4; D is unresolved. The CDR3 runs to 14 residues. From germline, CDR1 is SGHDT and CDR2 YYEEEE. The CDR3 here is CVSSSQAGDEELFF. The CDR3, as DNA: TGTGTCAGCAGCTCTCAAGCAGGAGACGAAGAACTGTTTTTT.

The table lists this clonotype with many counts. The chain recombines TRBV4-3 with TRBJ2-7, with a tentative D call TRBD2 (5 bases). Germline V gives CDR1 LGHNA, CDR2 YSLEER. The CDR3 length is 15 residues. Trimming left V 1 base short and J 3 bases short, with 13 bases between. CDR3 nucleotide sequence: TGCGCCAGCAGCCAAGGAGTGGAGCGGAACTACGAGCAGTACTTC. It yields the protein CASSQGVERNYEQYF.

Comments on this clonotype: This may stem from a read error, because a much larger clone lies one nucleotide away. The CDR3 region is CSASPPGGTTGVYNEQFF. CDR3 in DNA: TGCAGTGCTAGCCCCCCCGGTGGGACTACCGGGGTCTACAATGAGCAGTTCTTC. The rearrangement uses TRBV20-1 and TRBJ2-1, with 7 bases that match TRBD2. V was pared by 3 bases and J by 3 bases, with 17 bases of the junction left unmatched. The CDR3 spans 18 residues. CDR1 is DFQATT, CDR2 SNEGSKA, per germline (reference sequence).